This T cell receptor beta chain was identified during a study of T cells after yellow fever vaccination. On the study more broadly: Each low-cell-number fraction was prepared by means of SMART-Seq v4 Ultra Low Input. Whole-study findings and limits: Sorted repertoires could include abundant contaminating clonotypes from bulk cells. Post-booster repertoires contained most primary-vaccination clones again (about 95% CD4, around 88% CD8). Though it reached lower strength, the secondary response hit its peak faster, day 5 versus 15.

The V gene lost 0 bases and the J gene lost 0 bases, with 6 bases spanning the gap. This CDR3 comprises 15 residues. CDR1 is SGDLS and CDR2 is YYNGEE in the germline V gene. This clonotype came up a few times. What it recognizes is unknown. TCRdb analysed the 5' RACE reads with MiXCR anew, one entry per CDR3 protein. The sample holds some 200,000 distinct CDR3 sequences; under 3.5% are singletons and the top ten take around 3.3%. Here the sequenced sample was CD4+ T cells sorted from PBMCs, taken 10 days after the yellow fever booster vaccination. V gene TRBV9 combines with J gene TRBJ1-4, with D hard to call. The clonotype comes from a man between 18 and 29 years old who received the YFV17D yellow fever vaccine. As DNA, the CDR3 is TGTGCCAGCAGCGTAGGTCCGACAACTAATGAAAAACTGTTTTTT. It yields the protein CASSVGPTTNEKLFF.